A selection of T cell receptor beta chains follows, all from one sample in a study of early T cells in non-severe SARS-CoV-2 infection. TCRdb used MiXCR to reprocess the 5' RACE reads, holding one entry per CDR3 protein. The sample records 60,000 or so distinct CDR3 sequences, over 9.5% being singletons. Sequences were obtained from whole blood. The receptors shown here come from an adult who was a healthcare worker with PCR-confirmed SARS-CoV-2 infection or an uninfected control (not recorded which). Both conserved end residues are part of each CDR3. A D gene is named only where the DNA matches it firmly. For some rows the clone size is stated as once, few or many, or as a class when expanded; others skip it.

v_call	j_call	d_call	clone_size	cdr3_nt	cdr3_aa
TRBV18	TRBJ2-5	TRBD1	many	TGTGCCAGCTCACCCGAAGGTCGGACAGGACCCCAAGAGACCCAGTACTTC	CASSPEGRTGPQETQYF
TRBV4-1	TRBJ2-5	.	few	TGCGCCAGCAGCAAGGTGATCCAAGAGACCCAGTACTTC	CASSKVIQETQYF
TRBV12-3/TRBV12-4	TRBJ1-5	TRBD1	few	TGTGCCAGCAGTTCTGACAGGGTTGACCAGCCCCAGCATTTT	CASSSDRVDQPQHF
TRBV5-1	TRBJ1-5	.	many	TGCGCCAGCAGCCTGGGGGTTGGCCAGCCCCAGCATTTT	CASSLGVGQPQHF
TRBV21-1	TRBJ1-5	.	many	TGTGCCAGCAGCAAAAAAGCAAGTCCCAATCAGCCCCAGCATTTT	CASSKKASPNQPQHF
TRBV12-3/TRBV12-4	TRBJ2-2	TRBD2	few	TGTGCCAGCAGTTTACGGTCCATAGCGGGAACGAACACCGGGGAGCTGTTTTTT	CASSLRSIAGTNTGELFF
TRBV29-1	TRBJ2-7	.	few	TGCAGCGTTGTCGGTCGAAACGAGCAGTACTTC	CSVVGRNEQYF
TRBV14	TRBJ2-7	.	many	TGTGCCAGCAGCCCGGCCGGGACTGGCTCCTACGAGCAGTACTTC	CASSPAGTGSYEQYF
TRBV29-1	TRBJ2-3	.	few	TGCAGCGCGATGTGGGGTGGTTCGCAGTATTTT	CSAMWGGSQYF
TRBV11-3	TRBJ2-5	TRBD1	many	TGTGCCAGCAGCTCCGCACAGGGGTGGCGAGAGACCCAGTACTTC	CASSSAQGWRETQYF
TRBV7-2	TRBJ2-7	.	.	TGTGCCAGCAGCTTAGTGGGGGGAACCTACGAGCAGTACTTC	CASSLVGGTYEQYF
TRBV28	TRBJ2-7	.	many	TGTGCCAGCAGCGCTAACGGGGGAGGCCGTATTTACGAGCAGTACTTC	CASSANGGGRIYEQYF
TRBV5-1	TRBJ2-7	.	many	TGCGCCAGCAGCTTGTTTCGGGATATGGGGAGCGAGCAGTACTTC	CASSLFRDMGSEQYF
TRBV5-1	TRBJ2-1	.	.	TGCGCCAGCAGCTTGATGGGAGATTTCAATGAGCAGTTCTTC	CASSLMGDFNEQFF
TRBV7-9	TRBJ1-1	.	many	TGTGCCAGCAGCTCAGACAGTTTGAACACTGAAGCTTTCTTT	CASSSDSLNTEAFF
TRBV7-3	TRBJ2-2	TRBD2	many	TGTGCCAGCAGCTTAATTCGCCCTAGCGGCACCGGGGAGCTGTTTTTT	CASSLIRPSGTGELFF
TRBV6-5	TRBJ1-1	.	.	TGTGCCAGCAGGGGGGTAGGGGCTGTCTCTGAAGCTTTCTTT	CASRGVGAVSEAFF
TRBV3-1	TRBJ1-1	TRBD1	.	TGTGCCAGCAGCCAGGGCACAGGGGGTATTGAAGCTTTCTTT	CASSQGTGGIEAFF
TRBV7-2	TRBJ2-3	.	.	TGTGCCAGCAGCCCGTCCTCGGATACGCAGTATTTT	CASSPSSDTQYF
TRBV7-2	TRBJ2-1	.	many	TGTGCCAGCAGCTTTGGATTCTCGCGTTACAATGAGCAGTTCTTC	CASSFGFSRYNEQFF
TRBV2	TRBJ1-1	TRBD1	many	TGTGCCAGCAGTGATAACAGGGGGTCGGAAGCTTTCTTT	CASSDNRGSEAFF
TRBV18	TRBJ2-7	TRBD2	many	TGTGCCAGCTCACGGGACTCCCCATGGGGACTAGCGGGAGGTTCCTACGAGCAGTACTTC	CASSRDSPWGLAGGSYEQYF
TRBV29-1	TRBJ2-7	TRBD2	.	TGCAGCGTTCTGCGGGGGGGCCGAGAGCAGTACTTC	CSVLRGGREQYF
TRBV5-1	TRBJ1-3	.	many	TGCGCCAGCAGCTTGGTACCAGGGTCCGGAAACACCATATATTTT	CASSLVPGSGNTIYF
TRBV2	TRBJ1-1	.	.	TGTGCCAGCACCCTAACTGAAGCTTTCTTT	CASTLTEAFF
TRBV18	TRBJ2-1	TRBD2	.	TGTGCCAGCTCTCCTACTAGCGGGGGGCCATACAATGAGCAGTTCTTC	CASSPTSGGPYNEQFF
TRBV27	TRBJ1-6	.	many	TGTGCCAGCATGTCTTCCGCCCGGGGGGATTCACCCCTCCACTTT	CASMSSARGDSPLHF
TRBV25-1	TRBJ2-5	.	many	TGTGCCAGCAGTGCGAAGACGACAAACCAAGAGACCCAGTACTTC	CASSAKTTNQETQYF
TRBV7-8	TRBJ1-1	.	.	TGTGCCAGCAGCTTAGAAGGGTATCCCACTGAAGCTTCCTTT	CASSLEGYPTEASF
TRBV10-2	TRBJ2-5	TRBD2	.	TGCGCCAGCAGTGAGAATGGACTAGCGGGAACTCAAGAGACCCAGTACTTC	CASSENGLAGTQETQYF
TRBV6-1	TRBJ1-3	.	few	TGTGCCAGCAGCCTGGGACATTTCTCTGGAAACACCATATATTTT	CASSLGHFSGNTIYF
TRBV6-1	TRBJ2-7	TRBD1	many	TGTGCCAGCGAGAGACAGGGCCTCTACGAGCAGTACTTC	CASERQGLYEQYF
TRBV5-1	TRBJ2-7	.	.	TGCGCCAGCAGCTTGGATCCCTCCTACGAGCAGTACTTC	CASSLDPSYEQYF
TRBV10-3	TRBJ1-5	TRBD1	many	TGTGCCATCAGCCTAGGGACAGTAAATAGCAATCAGCCCCAGCATTTT	CAISLGTVNSNQPQHF
TRBV20-1	TRBJ2-1	.	.	TGCAGTGCTAGTTCCCTTCAGAGCTCCTACAATGAGCAGTTCTTC	CSASSLQSSYNEQFF
TRBV14	TRBJ2-1	.	.	TGTGCCAGCAGCCGAAGCCGGGGTCGTGAGCAGTTCTTC	CASSRSRGREQFF
TRBV4-3	TRBJ2-2	.	many	TGCGCCAGCAGCCAAGAGTACGGGTGGAACACCGGGGAGCTGTTTTTT	CASSQEYGWNTGELFF
TRBV5-5	TRBJ2-5	.	few	TGTGCCAGCAGCTTAGGGGTAGGCTCACCATCCCAGTACTTC	CASSLGVGSPSQYF
TRBV5-6	TRBJ2-5	TRBD2	many	TGTGCCAGCACCGCACCCGGACTAGCCTCGGGGGAGACCCAGTACTTC	CASTAPGLASGETQYF
TRBV24-1	TRBJ1-2	.	.	TGTGCCACCAGTGATTACAACTATGGCTACACCTTC	CATSDYNYGYTF
TRBV11-3	TRBJ1-6	.	few	TGTGCCAGCAGCTTATCCCCGCTGCGTCGCTCCTATAATTCACCCCTCCACTTT	CASSLSPLRRSYNSPLHF
TRBV7-7	TRBJ2-3	TRBD2	.	TGTGCCAGCAGCATGGGACTAGCGGGCACAGATACGCAGTATTTT	CASSMGLAGTDTQYF
TRBV4-1	TRBJ2-7	TRBD2	few	TGCGCCAGCAGCCAAGATGGAACTAGCGGGAAATACGAGCAGTACTTC	CASSQDGTSGKYEQYF
TRBV4-1	TRBJ2-1	.	.	TGCGCCAGCAGTGGGGGGCCGGAGCAGTTCTTC	CASSGGPEQFF
TRBV7-9	TRBJ2-3	.	.	TGTGCCAGCAGCCCCGGCGGGGCGGCAGATACGCAGTATTTT	CASSPGGAADTQYF
TRBV7-9	TRBJ1-4	TRBD1	few	TGTGCCAGCAGCGAAACGACAGGGTTTGGTGAAAAACTGTTTTTT	CASSETTGFGEKLFF